These 4 T cell receptor beta chains were all obtained from the same sample, sequenced in a study of cytomegalovirus exposure and HLA in healthy donors. Researchers ran the PCR with 60 Vbeta and 13 Jbeta primers. The protocol was immunoSEQ multiplex PCR, while the TCRdb copy is restricted to in-frame clones and leaves out a portion. The sample gives around 100,000 clones, around 78% of which show up once; approximately 4.4% is in the top ten. The material sequenced was PBMCs. Receptor source: a male donor in good health and CMV-seropositive.

The V and J genes are TRBV5-1 and TRBJ1-2; 7 bases fit TRBD1. Per germline, CDR1 SGHRS and CDR2 YFSETQ. V was clipped by 8 bases and J by 4 bases; unmatched bases: 14. The CDR3 runs to 15 residues. The CDR3 DNA sequence: TGCGCCAGTACCCCCTCTACAGGGGCCGTCTATGGCTACACCTTC. Its protein product is CASTPSTGAVYGYTF.

The rearrangement joins TRBV27 to TRBJ2-1; D is perhaps TRBD2 (6 bases). Per germline, CDR1 MNHEY and CDR2 SMNVEV (reference sequence). This CDR3 has 13 residues. Trimming removed 4 bases at V and 4 bases at J, with 8 bases between. The CDR3 DNA reads as TGTGCCAGCAGTTACGGGAGTTACAATGAGCAGTTCTTC. Translation: CASSYGSYNEQFF.

J is TRBJ1-2 and V is TRBV4-1, with D tentatively TRBD1 (5 bases). V was clipped by 2 bases and J by 2 bases, with 15 bases between them. Germline CDR1 MGHRA, CDR2 YSYEKL. The CDR3 sequence is 16 residues long. The CDR3 sequence: CASSQMKNRPNYGYTF. DNA for the CDR3: TGCGCCAGCAGCCAAATGAAGAACAGGCCGAACTATGGCTACACCTTC.

V gene TRBV28 combines with J gene TRBJ2-5; 9 bases match TRBD1. V trimming: 6 bases; J trimming: 6 bases; junction bases outside the gene matches: 14. The germline V gene encodes CDR1 MDHEN and CDR2 SYDVKM. The CDR3 extends over 16 amino acids. The CDR3 reads CASRHPQGQGRQTQYF. DNA of the CDR3: TGTGCCAGCAGGCACCCCCAGGGACAGGGTCGGCAGACCCAGTACTTC.